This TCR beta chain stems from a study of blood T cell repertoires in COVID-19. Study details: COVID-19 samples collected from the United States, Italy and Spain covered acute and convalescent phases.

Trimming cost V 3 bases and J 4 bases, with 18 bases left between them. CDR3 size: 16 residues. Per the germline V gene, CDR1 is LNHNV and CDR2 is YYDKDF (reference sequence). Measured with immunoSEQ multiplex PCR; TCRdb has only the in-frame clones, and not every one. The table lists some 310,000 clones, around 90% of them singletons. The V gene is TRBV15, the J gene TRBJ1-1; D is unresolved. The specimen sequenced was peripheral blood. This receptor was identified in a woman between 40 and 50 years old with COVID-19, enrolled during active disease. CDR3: CATSRRGPGMGTEAFF. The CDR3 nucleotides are TGTGCCACCAGCAGGAGAGGGCCGGGGATGGGCACTGAAGCTTTCTTT.